The 26 T cell receptor beta chains reported below all come from one sample, sequenced in a study of T-cell memory formation after mild COVID-19. One entry per CDR3 protein, called by TCRdb with MiXCR from the 5' RACE reads. The repertoire holds approximately 240,000 distinct CDR3 sequences, with about 16% as singletons. The material sequenced was PBMCs or a T cell subset sorted from them (not recorded which). The receptors originated from a man younger than 35 who had mild COVID-19 (a few samples of this study predate the infection). Cell type and time point are not known.

This clonotype occurred a few times. This chain joins TRBV30 and TRBJ2-1, with TRBD2 matching over 7 bases. Germline V gives CDR1 GTSNPN, CDR2 SVGIG (reference sequence). Germline trimming cut 0 bases from V and 9 bases from J; bases unmatched to any gene: 5. CDR3 size: 13 residues. The CDR3 DNA reads as TGTGCCTGGAGTGTACACAGCGGGGTTGAGCAGTTCTTC. Translation gives CAWSVHSGVEQFF.

V and J are TRBV6-5 and TRBJ1-1; D not certain. The germline gives CDR1 MNHEY, CDR2 SVGAGI. The CDR3 runs 11 residues. V was trimmed by 8 bases and J by 1 base, leaving 5 bases between them. The CDR3 nucleotides read TGTGCCAGCTTTCGGAACACTGAAGCTTTCTTT. Translated, it gives CASFRNTEAFF.

Only a few counts were recorded for this clonotype. The chain combines TRBV4-1 with TRBJ2-3, with 8 bases matching TRBD1. This CDR3 has 16 amino acids. V dropped 0 bases and J dropped 1; count of bases not matched to a gene: 3. Germline V gives CDR1 MGHRA, CDR2 YSYEKL. CDR3 region: CASSQETGVGTDTQYF. Here the CDR3 DNA reads TGCGCCAGCAGCCAAGAGACAGGGGTCGGCACAGATACGCAGTATTTT.

The chain recombines TRBV20-1 with TRBJ2-3, with 9 bases fitting TRBD1. The CDR3 consists of 16 residues. V lost 5 bases and J lost 5; bases outside the gene matches: 14. Germline loops: CDR1 DFQATT, CDR2 SNEGSKA (reference sequence). In DNA form, the CDR3 reads TGCAGTGCTGGGAGATCCGGGACAGGGCATGGAGATACGCAGTATTTT. Amino acid sequence: CSAGRSGTGHGDTQYF.

This clonotype was seen only a few times. The V and J genes are TRBV9 and TRBJ1-1; D is ambiguous. The germline V gene has CDR1 SGDLS and CDR2 YYNGEE. This CDR3 spans 13 amino acids. V was cut by 4 bases and J by 3 bases, with 10 bases left in between. The CDR3 nucleotides read TGTGCCAGCAGCCCCGACGCTGACACTGAAGCTTTCTTT. Encoded protein: CASSPDADTEAFF.

V is TRBV6-5 and J is TRBJ1-2; possibly TRBD1 for D (6 bases). This CDR3 has 13 amino acids. Germline V gene lookup returns CDR1 MNHEY and CDR2 SVGAGI. With 5 bases removed from V and 8 bases from J, the gap between germline ends came to 15 bases. The CDR3 DNA is TGTGCCAGCAGTCCGCCGGGGGCCCGGGGCTACACCTTC. It is translated as CASSPPGARGYTF.

This clonotype has just a few counts. V and J are TRBV12-3 or TRBV12-4 and TRBJ2-3; a possible D gene is TRBD2 (6 bases). This CDR3 is built from 13 residues. V dropped 6 bases and J dropped 1 base, with 8 bases sitting between them. CDR3 nucleotides: TGTGCCAGCAGACCTAGCGGCACAGATACGCAGTATTTT. It encodes CASRPSGTDTQYF.

This clonotype was counted between two and nine times. The rearrangement joins TRBV7-6 to TRBJ2-5; 15 nucleotides agree with TRBD2. The CDR3 contains 18 residues. Unmatched junction bases numbered 13, after V lost 5 bases and J lost 6 bases. CDR1 is SGHVS, CDR2 FNYEAQ, per germline. The CDR3 sequence is CASSTAGTSGGPAQTQYF. The CDR3 nucleotides read TGTGCCAGCAGCACCGCCGGGACTAGCGGGGGGCCCGCCCAGACCCAGTACTTC.

Many counts were recorded for this clonotype. V gene TRBV5-1 combines with J gene TRBJ2-1; TRBD1 is a possible D gene (7 bases). Trimming removed 4 bases from V and 6 bases from J, with 11 bases in between. The CDR3 is 13 residues long. CDR1 is SGHRS, CDR2 YFSETQ, per germline. The CDR3 bases are TGCGCCAGCAGCCCTCAGGGGGGCAATGAGCAGTTCTTC. Amino acids: CASSPQGGNEQFF.

This clonotype has only a few counts. V gene TRBV15 combines with J gene TRBJ2-7; 7 bases fit TRBD2. CDR3 length: 15 amino acids. V gave up 1 base and J gave up 4 bases; unmatched junction bases: 7. The V gene's germline CDR1 is LNHNV and CDR2 YYDKDF (reference sequence). The CDR3 loop reads CATSRGRERGYEQYF. Written as DNA, the CDR3 is TGTGCCACCAGCAGAGGCAGGGAGCGGGGATACGAGCAGTACTTC.

The rearrangement uses TRBV29-1 and TRBJ2-1, with 7 bases aligning to TRBD2. The junction had 10 bases not matched to a gene; V was cut back by 4 bases and J by 7 bases. The CDR3 has 14 residues. The germline gives CDR1 SQVTM, CDR2 ANQGSEA. The CDR3 sequence: CSVGGGTQGNEQFF. The CDR3 DNA follows: TGCAGCGTTGGGGGGGGTACACAAGGGAATGAGCAGTTCTTC.

This clonotype has ten or more counts. The rearrangement uses TRBV7-6 and TRBJ2-1; the D call may be TRBD1 or TRBD2 (5 bases each). This CDR3 comprises 14 residues. CDR1 and CDR2 from the germline V gene are SGHVS and FNYEAQ. The ends were cut back, 3 bases at V and 6 bases at J, with 12 bases in the middle. CDR3 loop: CASSFVGRANEQFF. CDR3 DNA: TGTGCCAGCAGCTTTGTGGGACGGGCCAATGAGCAGTTCTTC.

The gene calls are TRBV6-5 and TRBJ2-1; 11 bases are a match to TRBD2. The CDR3 is 12 residues long. V was clipped by 9 bases and J by 6 bases; unmatched bases: 1. Germline V CDR1 and CDR2: MNHEY, SVGAGI. The chain's CDR3 is CASSGGVNEQFF. CDR3 DNA sequence: TGTGCCAGTAGCGGGGGGGTCAATGAGCAGTTCTTC.

In its sample, this clonotype was seen a few times. The J gene is TRBJ1-1, the V gene TRBV7-8; 7 bases map to TRBD1. Per germline, CDR1 SGHVS and CDR2 FQNEAQ. J gave up 0 bases and V 2 bases, and 3 bases lay outside the gene matches. The CDR3 length is 15 residues. CDR3 sequence reads: CASSLRGLMNTEAFF. The CDR3 bases are TGTGCCAGCAGCTTAAGGGGGCTAATGAACACTGAAGCTTTCTTT. The whole variable domain, remainder taken from reference TRBV7-8 and TRBJ1-1, is GAGVSQSPRYKVAKRGQDVALRCDPISGHVSLFWYQQALGQGPEFLTYFQNEAQLDKSGLPSDRFFAERPEGSVSTLKIQRTQQEDSAVYLCASSLRGLMNTEAFFGQGTRLTVV.

This chain joins TRBV28 and TRBJ2-4; D assignment may be TRBD1 or TRBD2 (5 bases each). V was pared by 1 base and J by 6 bases, with 10 bases between. Germline CDR1 reads MDHEN; CDR2 reads SYDVKM. This CDR3 is built from 14 residues. The CDR3 loop is CASSLLERGNIQYF. The CDR3 region has the DNA TGTGCCAGCAGTTTATTGGAGAGGGGAAACATTCAGTACTTC.

The chain joins TRBV27 to TRBJ1-6, with TRBD1 matching over 8 bases. V gave up 5 bases and J gave up 8 bases; unmatched junction bases: 8. This CDR3 spans 15 amino acids. Per germline, CDR1 MNHEY and CDR2 SMNVEV (reference sequence). Written as DNA, the CDR3 is TGTGCCAGCAGTCCCATCTGGACAGGGCATTCACCCCTCCACTTT. Its translation: CASSPIWTGHSPLHF.

The chain uses TRBV19 and TRBJ2-4, with 7 bases matching TRBD2. V gave up 7 bases and J gave up 2 bases; unmatched junction bases: 8. The CDR3 has 15 amino acids. Germline loops: CDR1 LNHDA, CDR2 SQIVND (reference sequence). CDR3 bases: TGTGCCAGTAACCCGAAGGGACTAACCAAAAACATTCAGTACTTC. Its protein product is CASNPKGLTKNIQYF.

The V gene is TRBV7-9, the J gene TRBJ2-7; 9 bases are shared with TRBD1. Trimming at V came to 5 bases and at J to 6 bases, leaving 2 bases not matched to a gene. The germline CDR1 and CDR2 sequences are SEHNR and FQNEAQ (reference sequence). The CDR3 covers 12 residues. This CDR3 reads CASSTGQGEQYV. In nucleotides, the CDR3 is TGTGCCAGCAGCACGGGACAGGGCGAGCAGTACGTC.

Only a few counts were recorded for this clonotype. This chain links TRBV24-1 with TRBJ2-1; perhaps TRBD1 as D (6 bases). Germline CDR1 is KGHDR and CDR2 is SFDVKD. V shed 3 bases and J shed 0 bases, with 17 bases lying between them. CDR3 length equals 18 residues. The CDR3 sequence: CATSDPKLTGSSYNEQFF. The DNA of the CDR3 is TGTGCCACCAGTGATCCAAAACTAACAGGGAGCTCCTACAATGAGCAGTTCTTC.

This clonotype was picked up a small number of times. V is TRBV5-1 and J is TRBJ2-1; D not resolved. Looked up from germline, CDR1 is SGHRS and CDR2 is YFSETQ. The CDR3 loop spans 15 amino acids. Trimming removed 3 bases at V and 0 bases at J, with 10 bases between. CDR3 residues: CASSSTAYSYNEQFF. DNA of the CDR3: TGCGCCAGCAGCTCCACAGCTTACTCCTACAATGAGCAGTTCTTC.

The V gene is TRBV5-1, the J gene TRBJ1-6; TRBD1 is a possible D gene (6 bases). The CDR3 length is 13 residues. The germline V gene encodes CDR1 SGHRS and CDR2 YFSETQ. V lost 4 bases, J lost 9 bases, and 11 bases lay in between. Here the CDR3 DNA reads TGCGCCAGCAGCACCGCAGGGGTTTCACCCCTCCACTTT. It yields the protein CASSTAGVSPLHF.

The chain links TRBV18 to TRBJ1-2; D not resolved. V lost 3 bases and J 4 bases, leaving 6 bases between the germline ends. CDR3 length equals 12 residues. From germline, CDR1 is KGHSH and CDR2 LQKENI. The CDR3 is CASSPKGYGYTF. The DNA for the CDR3 is TGTGCCAGCTCACCGAAGGGCTATGGCTACACCTTC.

The chain carries TRBV20-1 and TRBJ2-2; the D gene is possibly TRBD2 (7 bases). The CDR3 extends over 17 amino acids. Germline V gene sequence: CDR1 DFQATT, CDR2 SNEGSKA (reference sequence). Between the trimmed V and J ends, which lost 3 bases and 0 bases, there was a span of 17 bases. In nucleotides, the CDR3 is TGCAGTGCTAGCGGGCGGGGGCCCAGGCCGAACACCGGGGAGCTGTTTTTT. Protein: CSASGRGPRPNTGELFF.

Written as DNA, the CDR3 is TGCGCCAGCAGCGTTTCTTCGGGTGGGTACACTGAAGCTTTCTTT. This translates into CASSVSSGGYTEAFF. The V gene is TRBV5-1, the J gene TRBJ1-1; no definite D call. V dropped 4 bases and J dropped 3 bases, with 16 bases sitting between them. Germline V gives CDR1 SGHRS, CDR2 YFSETQ. This CDR3 comprises 15 residues.

The chain joins TRBV20-1 to TRBJ1-5; D gene uncertain. The CDR3 runs to 12 residues. CDR1 is DFQATT, CDR2 SNEGSKA, per germline (reference sequence). V was cut by 6 bases and J by 5 bases, with 11 bases left in between. Here the CDR3 reads CSARPNHQPQHF. Here the CDR3 DNA reads TGCAGTGCGAGGCCCAATCATCAGCCCCAGCATTTT.

The chain employs TRBV6-5 and TRBJ2-3; TRBD1 aligns across 10 bases. The CDR3 runs to 16 residues. Trimming cost V 4 bases and J 6 bases; bases outside gene matches: 10. Germline values: CDR1 MNHEY, CDR2 SVGAGI. CDR3 nucleotide sequence: TGTGCCAGCAGTTTATTCGGACAGGGGGGGTCCGATACGCAGTATTTT. This translates into CASSLFGQGGSDTQYF.